This T cell receptor (beta chain) was identified during a study of technical replicates of blood from a few donors (dated by TCRdb to 2015 to 2018). Libraries were constructed by the immunoSEQ multiplex PCR assay. In its TCRdb copy, this immuneACCESS table keeps in-frame sequences only and misses some clones. Where compared with another copy, unresolved V genes explain less than half of these, and the others have no known cause. The sample records 80,000 to 95,000 clones, about 94% of which are singletons. The leading ten clones occupy roughly 0.22% of the sample. On this clone: Its target antigen remains unknown. No qualities accompany the bases; no much larger clone lies one base away.

CDR1 MDHEN and CDR2 SYDVKM were looked up in the germline V gene. The junction shows trimming of 7 bases on V and 5 bases on J, and the gene matches do not reach 11 bases of it. There are 17 amino acids in the CDR3, from cysteine to phenylalanine inclusive. Only the CDR3 DNA stays, 51 bases, in frame from base 1. This sequence uses TRBV28 and TRBJ2-3; 14 bases in the junction line up with TRBD2. The clonotype originates from a human donor in good health. The sequenced sample consisted of T cells isolated from PBMCs. The CDR3: CASKNPGLAGVKDTQYF. The nucleotide sequence reads TGTGCCAGCAAAAATCCGGGACTAGCGGGAGTAAAAGATACGCAGTATTTT.